This is a list of T cell receptor beta chains from one sample in a study of blood T cell repertoires in COVID-19. The assay was immunoSEQ multiplex PCR, and TCRdb's table has in-frame clones only and misses some. Seen here are roughly 130,000 clones, about 80% observed once, and the top ten hold 12%. The sample comprised peripheral blood. Receptor source: a woman aged 60-75 years with acute or convalescent COVID-19. Each CDR3 is given with its conserved first and last residue. The D gene is left open where the match is weak. Clone size is shown for a subset of rows, as once, few, many or a class of expanded clone.

v_call,d_call,clone_size,j_call,cdr3_nt,cdr3_aa
TRBV30,-,few,TRBJ1-2,TGTGCCTGGAGTGTACCTGGGGGAGGCGGCTACACCTTC,CAWSVPGGGGYTF
TRBV7-8,TRBD1,once,TRBJ1-2,TGTGCCAGCAGCTTAAGCGCGACCGACAGGGCTGGGGGCTACACCTTC,CASSLSATDRAGGYTF
TRBV21-1,-,-,TRBJ1-2,TGTGCCAGCAGCAAAGAGGGGGACCTTTATGGCTACACCTTC,CASSKEGDLYGYTF
TRBV10-3,TRBD1,-,TRBJ2-2,TGTGCCATCAGTTACATCCCCGGGACAGGGGGCGCCGGGGAGCTGTTTTTT,CAISYIPGTGGAGELFF
TRBV28,TRBD1,-,TRBJ2-7,TGTGCCAGCAGTGTCGGGACAGCAACCTACGAGCAGTACTTC,CASSVGTATYEQYF
TRBV9,-,-,TRBJ1-2,TGTGCCAGCAGCGTAGGCGGATGGGGCTTAGGCTATGGCTACACCTTC,CASSVGGWGLGYGYTF
TRBV24-1,TRBD1,-,TRBJ2-1,TGTGCCACCATGGACAGGGGGGCCTCCAATGAGCAGTTCTTC,CATMDRGASNEQFF
TRBV7-9,-,-,TRBJ1-1,TGTGCCAGCAGCGAAATAGGGGTGAACACTGAAGCTTTCTTT,CASSEIGVNTEAFF
TRBV7-9,-,-,TRBJ2-7,TGTGCCAGCAGCCTCGCAGGATCCTACGAGCAGTACTTC,CASSLAGSYEQYF
TRBV7-7,-,-,TRBJ2-1,TGTGCCAGCAGCGCTGACTCCCACAATGAGCAGTTCTTC,CASSADSHNEQFF
TRBV15,-,-,TRBJ1-2,TGTGCCAGATCCAAAGGAGGGACCTATTATGGCTACACCTTC,CARSKGGTYYGYTF
TRBV28,-,-,TRBJ2-6,TGTGCCAGCGGGCCGGACGGGAGCTCTGGGGCCAACGTCCTGACTTTC,CASGPDGSSGANVLTF
TRBV10-3,-,once,TRBJ1-1,TGTGCCATCAGGGTACAGGGGAACACTGAAGCTTTCTTT,CAIRVQGNTEAFF
TRBV5-8,-,few,TRBJ1-6,TGTGCCAGCACCATTTCCCTCGGGTCACCCCTCCACTTT,CASTISLGSPLHF
TRBV19,-,once,TRBJ1-4,TGTGCCAGTCTGTCAGGATCTGAAAAACTGTTTTTT,CASLSGSEKLFF